The rows below give T cell receptor beta chains drawn from one sample of a study of T-cell reconstitution after alpha-beta-depleted transplantation in children. TCRdb passed the PCR reads through MiXCR, listing each CDR3 protein once. Among some 200,000 distinct CDR3 sequences listed, approximately 8.4% were seen once. The specimen was PBMCs, mostly from graft donor cells, collected 360 days after TCRalphabeta/CD19-depleted stem cell transplant. These receptors came from a male patient aged 2-9 years who had a stem cell transplant for acute myeloid leukemia, so the T cells may come from the graft donor. CDR3s include the opening cysteine and the closing phenylalanine or tryptophan. The order of the fields is clone size, V gene, J gene, D gene, CDR3 protein, CDR3 DNA. A D gene is named only where the DNA matches it firmly. Rows may omit the clone size; those that give it use once, few, many or a size class.

few	TRBV5-1	TRBJ2-5	TRBD2	CASSSLAGDGGTQYF	TGCGCCAGCAGCTCACTAGCGGGAGACGGTGGGACCCAGTACTTC
NA	TRBV20-1	TRBJ2-3	NA	CSAAEQDTQYF	TGCAGTGCCGCGGAACAAGATACGCAGTATTTT
many	TRBV29-1	TRBJ2-2	TRBD1	CSVGGQGKTGELFF	TGCAGCGTTGGGGGACAGGGGAAAACCGGGGAGCTGTTTTTT
NA	TRBV20-1	TRBJ2-5	NA	CSARGRGTQETQYF	TGCAGTGCTAGAGGGAGGGGAACCCAAGAGACCCAGTACTTC
many	TRBV27	TRBJ2-5	TRBD1	CASSFGQGRETQYF	TGTGCCAGCAGTTTCGGACAGGGGAGAGAGACCCAGTACTTC
NA	TRBV12-3/TRBV12-4	TRBJ2-3	TRBD1	CASSWGKGAGTDTQYF	TGTGCCAGCAGTTGGGGGAAGGGGGCAGGAACAGATACGCAGTATTTT
NA	TRBV5-1	TRBJ2-4	NA	CASSSRGQTLAKNIQYF	TGCGCCAGCAGCTCACGAGGACAGACTCTAGCCAAAAACATTCAGTACTTC
NA	TRBV21-1	TRBJ2-5	NA	CASSKGTRQETQYF	TGTGCCAGCAGCAAAGGGACTCGACAAGAGACCCAGTACTTC
few	TRBV10-2	TRBJ2-7	NA	CASSERTGLAYEQYF	TGCGCCAGCAGTGAAAGAACCGGGCTAGCCTACGAGCAGTACTTC
NA	TRBV11-3	TRBJ1-1	NA	CASSLDSIDTQAFF	TGTGCCAGCAGCTTAGATTCCATAGACACTCAAGCTTTCTTT
NA	TRBV15	TRBJ1-1	NA	CATSREAGNTEAFF	TGTGCCACCAGCAGAGAGGCAGGGAACACTGAAGCTTTCTTT
NA	TRBV24-1	TRBJ2-5	TRBD2	CATSGGGEDQETQYF	TGTGCCACCAGTGGGGGGGGTGAGGACCAAGAGACCCAGTACTTC
NA	TRBV18	TRBJ1-1	TRBD1	CASSANRGMNTEAFF	TGTGCCAGCTCAGCCAACAGGGGGATGAACACTGAAGCTTTCTTT
NA	TRBV18	TRBJ2-2	TRBD1	CASSRQGLNTVELFF	TGTGCCAGCTCACGACAGGGCTTGAACACCGTGGAGCTGTTTTTT
few	TRBV29-1	TRBJ2-5	TRBD2	CSVPRWAGARETQYF	TGCAGCGTCCCCAGGTGGGCGGGAGCCAGGGAGACCCAGTACTTC
few	TRBV20-1	TRBJ1-1	NA	CSADPREKAPEAFF	TGCAGTGCTGACCCCAGGGAGAAGGCCCCTGAAGCTTTCTTT
many	TRBV20-1	TRBJ2-2	TRBD2	CSATGLADTGELFF	TGCAGTGCCACGGGACTAGCGGACACCGGGGAGCTGTTTTTT
few	TRBV6-5	TRBJ2-3	TRBD1	CASSYPTGDRTDTQYF	TGTGCCAGCAGTTACCCGACAGGGGACCGCACAGATACGCAGTATTTT
few	TRBV6-1	TRBJ2-3	NA	CASVRRGGDLSTDTQYF	TGTGCCAGCGTCCGAAGGGGCGGAGATCTTAGCACAGATACGCAGTATTTT
few	TRBV5-1	TRBJ1-1	NA	CASYPGEANTEAFF	TGCGCCAGCTACCCAGGGGAAGCTAATACTGAAGCTTTCTTT